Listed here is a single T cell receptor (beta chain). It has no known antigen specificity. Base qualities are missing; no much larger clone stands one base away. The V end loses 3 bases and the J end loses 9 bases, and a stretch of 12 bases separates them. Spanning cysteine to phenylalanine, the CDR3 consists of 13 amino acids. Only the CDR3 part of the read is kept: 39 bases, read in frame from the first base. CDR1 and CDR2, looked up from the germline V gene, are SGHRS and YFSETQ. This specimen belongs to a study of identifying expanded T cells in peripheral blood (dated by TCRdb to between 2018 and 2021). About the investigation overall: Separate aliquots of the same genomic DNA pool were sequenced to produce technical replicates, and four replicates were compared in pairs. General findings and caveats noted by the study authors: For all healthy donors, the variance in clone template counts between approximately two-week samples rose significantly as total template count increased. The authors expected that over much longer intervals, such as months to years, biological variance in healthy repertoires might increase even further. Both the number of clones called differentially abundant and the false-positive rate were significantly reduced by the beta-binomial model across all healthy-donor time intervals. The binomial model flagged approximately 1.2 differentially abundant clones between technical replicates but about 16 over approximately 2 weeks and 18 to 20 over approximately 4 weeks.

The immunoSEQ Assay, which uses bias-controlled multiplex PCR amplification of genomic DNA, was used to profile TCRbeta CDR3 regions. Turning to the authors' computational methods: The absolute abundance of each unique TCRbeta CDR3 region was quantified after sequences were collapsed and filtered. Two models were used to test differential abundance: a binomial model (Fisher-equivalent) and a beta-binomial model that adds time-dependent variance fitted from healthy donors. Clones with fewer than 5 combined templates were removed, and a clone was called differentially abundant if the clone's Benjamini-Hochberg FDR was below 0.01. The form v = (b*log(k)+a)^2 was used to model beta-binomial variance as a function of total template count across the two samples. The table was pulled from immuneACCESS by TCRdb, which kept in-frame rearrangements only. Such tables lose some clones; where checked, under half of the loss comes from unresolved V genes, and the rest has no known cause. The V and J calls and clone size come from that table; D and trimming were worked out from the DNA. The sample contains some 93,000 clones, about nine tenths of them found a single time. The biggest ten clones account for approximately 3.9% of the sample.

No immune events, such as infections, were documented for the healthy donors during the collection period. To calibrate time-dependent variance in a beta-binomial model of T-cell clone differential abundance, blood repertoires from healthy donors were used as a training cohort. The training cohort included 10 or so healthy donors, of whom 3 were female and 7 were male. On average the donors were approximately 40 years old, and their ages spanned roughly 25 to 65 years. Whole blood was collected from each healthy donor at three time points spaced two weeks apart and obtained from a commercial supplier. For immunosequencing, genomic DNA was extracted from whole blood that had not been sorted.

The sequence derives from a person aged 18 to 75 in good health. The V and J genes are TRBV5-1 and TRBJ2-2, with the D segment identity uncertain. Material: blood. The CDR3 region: CASSSDPNRELFF. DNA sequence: TGCGCCAGCAGCTCGGACCCGAATCGGGAGCTGTTTTTT. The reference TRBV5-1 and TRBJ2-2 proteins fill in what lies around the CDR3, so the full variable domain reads KAGVTQTPRYLIKTRGQQVTLSCSPISGHRSVSWYQQTPGQGLQFLFEYFSETQRNKGNFPGRFSGRQFSNSRSEMNVSTLELGDSALYLCASSSDPNRELFFGEGSRLTVL.